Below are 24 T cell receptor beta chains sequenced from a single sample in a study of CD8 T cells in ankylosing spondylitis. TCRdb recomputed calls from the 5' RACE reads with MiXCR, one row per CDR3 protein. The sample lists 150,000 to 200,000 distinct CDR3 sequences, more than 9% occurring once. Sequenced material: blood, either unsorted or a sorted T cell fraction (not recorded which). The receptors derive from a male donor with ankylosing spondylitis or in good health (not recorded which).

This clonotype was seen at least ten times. The CDR3 region has the DNA TGCAGCGCAACACTAGCGGGGGGCTCCTACAATGAGCAGTTCTTC. Amino acids: CSATLAGGSYNEQFF. The chain recombines TRBV29-1 with TRBJ2-1, with 12 nucleotides matching TRBD2. The CDR3 has 15 residues. Unmatched junction bases numbered 4, after V lost 7 bases and J lost 0 bases. The germline CDR1 and CDR2 sequences are SQVTM and ANQGSEA.

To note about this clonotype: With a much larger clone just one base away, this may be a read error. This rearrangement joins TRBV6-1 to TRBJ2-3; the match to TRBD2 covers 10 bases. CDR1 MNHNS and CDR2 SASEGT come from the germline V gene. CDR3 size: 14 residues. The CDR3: CASSSSGGTDMQYF. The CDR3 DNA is TGTGCCAGCAGCTCTAGCGGGGGAACAGATATGCAGTATTTT.

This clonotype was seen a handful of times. The CDR3 spells CASSRTGRSEKLFF. CDR3 DNA sequence: TGTGCCAGCAGCCGGACAGGGAGGAGTGAAAAACTGTTTTTT. V gene TRBV7-9 combines with J gene TRBJ1-4; 8 bases align to TRBD1. V dropped 5 bases and J dropped 7; count of bases not matched to a gene: 6. Germline CDR1 reads SEHNR; CDR2 reads FQNEAQ (reference sequence). The length of the CDR3 is 14 residues. The entire variable domain, with the rest obtained from reference TRBV7-9 and TRBJ1-4, is as follows: DTGVSQNPRHKITKRGQNVTFRCDPISEHNRLYWYRQTLGQGPEFLTYFQNEAQLEKSRLLSDRFSAERPKGSFSTLEIQRTEQGDSAMYLCASSRTGRSEKLFFGSGTQLSVL.

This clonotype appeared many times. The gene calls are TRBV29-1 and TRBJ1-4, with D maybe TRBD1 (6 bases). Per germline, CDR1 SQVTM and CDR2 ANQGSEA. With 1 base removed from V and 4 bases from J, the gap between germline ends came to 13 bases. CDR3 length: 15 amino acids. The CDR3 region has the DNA TGCAGCGTTGAAGTCCGGGACACCGGTAATGAAAAACTGTTTTTT. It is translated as CSVEVRDTGNEKLFF.

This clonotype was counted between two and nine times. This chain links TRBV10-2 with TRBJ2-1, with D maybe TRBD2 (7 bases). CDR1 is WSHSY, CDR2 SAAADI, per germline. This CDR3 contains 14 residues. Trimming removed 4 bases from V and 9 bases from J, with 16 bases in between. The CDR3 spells CASSVRTRGGEQFF. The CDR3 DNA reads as TGCGCCAGCAGTGTCCGCACGAGGGGGGGTGAGCAGTTCTTC.

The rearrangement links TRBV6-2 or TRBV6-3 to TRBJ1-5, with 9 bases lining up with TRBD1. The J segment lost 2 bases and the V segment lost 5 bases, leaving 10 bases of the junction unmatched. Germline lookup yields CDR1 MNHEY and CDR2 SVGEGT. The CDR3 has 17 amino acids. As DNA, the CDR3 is TGTGCCAGCAGTCCACCCAGGACAGGGGCGGGCAATCAGCCCCAGCATTTT. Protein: CASSPPRTGAGNQPQHF.

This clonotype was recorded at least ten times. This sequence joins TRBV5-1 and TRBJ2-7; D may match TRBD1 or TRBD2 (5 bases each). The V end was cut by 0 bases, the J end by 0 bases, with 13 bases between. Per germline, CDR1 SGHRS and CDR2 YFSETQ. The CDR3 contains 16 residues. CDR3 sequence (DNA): TGCGCCAGCAGCTTGGCCGGGACCACCGGCTCCTACGAGCAGTACTTC. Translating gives CASSLAGTTGSYEQYF.

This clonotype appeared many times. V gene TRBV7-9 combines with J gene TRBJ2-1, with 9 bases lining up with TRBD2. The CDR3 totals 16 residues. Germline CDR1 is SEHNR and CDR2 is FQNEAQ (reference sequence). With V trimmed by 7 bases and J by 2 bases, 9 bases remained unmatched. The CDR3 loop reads CASNTLAGVTYNEQFF. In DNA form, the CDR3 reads TGTGCCAGCAACACGTTAGCGGGAGTTACCTACAATGAGCAGTTCTTC. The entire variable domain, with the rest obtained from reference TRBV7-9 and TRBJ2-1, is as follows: DTGVSQNPRHKITKRGQNVTFRCDPISEHNRLYWYRQTLGQGPEFLTYFQNEAQLEKSRLLSDRFSAERPKGSFSTLEIQRTEQGDSAMYLCASNTLAGVTYNEQFFGPGTRLTVL.

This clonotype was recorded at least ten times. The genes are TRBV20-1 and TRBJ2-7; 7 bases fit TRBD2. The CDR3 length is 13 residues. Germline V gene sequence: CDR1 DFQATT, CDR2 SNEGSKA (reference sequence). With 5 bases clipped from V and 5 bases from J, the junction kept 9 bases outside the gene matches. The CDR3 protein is CSAQSGGWDEQYF. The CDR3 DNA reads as TGCAGTGCTCAGTCCGGGGGGTGGGACGAGCAGTACTTC.

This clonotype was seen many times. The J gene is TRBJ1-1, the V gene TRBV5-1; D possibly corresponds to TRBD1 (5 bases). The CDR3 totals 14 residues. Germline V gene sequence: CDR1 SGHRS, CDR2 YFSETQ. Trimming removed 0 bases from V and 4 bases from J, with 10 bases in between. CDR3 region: CASSLGGTGTEAFF. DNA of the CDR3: TGCGCCAGCAGCTTGGGGGGGACGGGCACTGAAGCTTTCTTT.

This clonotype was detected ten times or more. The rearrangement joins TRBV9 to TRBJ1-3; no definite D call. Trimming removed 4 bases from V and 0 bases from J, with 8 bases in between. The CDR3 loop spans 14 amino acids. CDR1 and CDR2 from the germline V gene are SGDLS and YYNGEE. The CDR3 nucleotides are TGTGCCAGCAGCCCTGGCAGCTCTGGAAACACCATATATTTT. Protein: CASSPGSSGNTIYF.

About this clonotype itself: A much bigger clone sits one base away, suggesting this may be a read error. CDR3 nucleotide sequence: TGTGCCAGCAGCTTAGCGCACAGCTACGAGCAGTACTTC. Its protein is CASSLAHSYEQYF. The V and J genes are TRBV7-2 and TRBJ2-7; D not resolved. Germline CDR1 is SGHTA and CDR2 is FQGNSA. V was pared by 0 bases and J by 3 bases, with 6 bases between. The CDR3 is 13 amino acids.

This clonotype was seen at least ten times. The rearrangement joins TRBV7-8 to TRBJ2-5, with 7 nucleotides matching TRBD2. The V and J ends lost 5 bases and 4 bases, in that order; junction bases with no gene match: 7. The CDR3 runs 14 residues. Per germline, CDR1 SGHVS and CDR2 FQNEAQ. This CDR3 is CASSVRREGETQYF. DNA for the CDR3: TGTGCCAGCAGCGTCCGAAGGGAGGGAGAGACCCAGTACTTC. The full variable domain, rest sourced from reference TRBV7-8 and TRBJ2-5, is GAGVSQSPRYKVAKRGQDVALRCDPISGHVSLFWYQQALGQGPEFLTYFQNEAQLDKSGLPSDRFFAERPEGSVSTLKIQRTQQEDSAVYLCASSVRREGETQYFGPGTRLLVL.

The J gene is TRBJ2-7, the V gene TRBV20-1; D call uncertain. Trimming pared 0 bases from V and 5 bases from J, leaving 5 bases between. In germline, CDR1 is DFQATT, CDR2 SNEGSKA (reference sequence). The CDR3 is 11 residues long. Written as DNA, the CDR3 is TGCAGTGCTAGAGATACCGACGAGCAGTACTTC. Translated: CSARDTDEQYF.

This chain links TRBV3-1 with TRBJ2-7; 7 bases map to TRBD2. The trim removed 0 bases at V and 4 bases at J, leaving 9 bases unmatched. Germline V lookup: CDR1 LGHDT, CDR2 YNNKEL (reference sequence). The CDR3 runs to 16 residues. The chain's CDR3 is CASSQERGGSRYEQYF. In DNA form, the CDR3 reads TGTGCCAGCAGCCAAGAACGGGGCGGGAGTAGGTACGAGCAGTACTTC.

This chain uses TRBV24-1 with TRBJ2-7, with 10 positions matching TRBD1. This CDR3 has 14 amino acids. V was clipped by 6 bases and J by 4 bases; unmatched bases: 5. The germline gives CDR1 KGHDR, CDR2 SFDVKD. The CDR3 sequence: CATSQTGQGYEQYF. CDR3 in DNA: TGTGCCACCAGTCAAACGGGACAGGGGTACGAGCAGTACTTC.

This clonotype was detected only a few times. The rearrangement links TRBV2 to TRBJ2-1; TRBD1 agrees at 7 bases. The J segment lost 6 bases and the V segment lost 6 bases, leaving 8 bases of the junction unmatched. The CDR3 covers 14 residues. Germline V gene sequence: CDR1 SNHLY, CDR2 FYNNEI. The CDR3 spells CASRTGSGSNEQFF. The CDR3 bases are TGTGCCAGCAGGACAGGGAGCGGAAGCAATGAGCAGTTCTTC.

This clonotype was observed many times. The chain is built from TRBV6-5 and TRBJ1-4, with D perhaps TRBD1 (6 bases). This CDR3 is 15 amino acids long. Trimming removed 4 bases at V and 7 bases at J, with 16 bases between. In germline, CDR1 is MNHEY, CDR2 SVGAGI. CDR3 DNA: TGTGCCAGCAGTTGCCCCCGGGGGCAGGGTGAAAAACTGTTTTTT. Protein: CASSCPRGQGEKLFF.

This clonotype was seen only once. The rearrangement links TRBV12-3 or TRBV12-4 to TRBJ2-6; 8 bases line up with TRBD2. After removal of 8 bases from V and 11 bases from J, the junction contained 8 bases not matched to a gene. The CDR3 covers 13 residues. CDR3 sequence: CASSTGGLDVLTF. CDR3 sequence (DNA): TGTGCCAGCTCAACGGGGGGGTTAGACGTCCTGACTTTC.

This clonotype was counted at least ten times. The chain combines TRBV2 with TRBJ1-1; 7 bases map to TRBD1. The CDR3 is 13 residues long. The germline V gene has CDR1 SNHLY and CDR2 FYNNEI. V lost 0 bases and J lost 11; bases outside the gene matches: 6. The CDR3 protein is CASSEARGQGAFF. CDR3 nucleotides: TGTGCCAGCAGTGAAGCGAGGGGGCAGGGGGCTTTCTTT.

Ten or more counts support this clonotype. This CDR3 reads CASSLGTSGNTQYF. Here the CDR3 DNA reads TGTGCCAGCAGTTTAGGAACTAGCGGGAATACGCAGTATTTT. The chain links TRBV28 to TRBJ2-3; TRBD2 matches 10 bases. The V and J ends lost 2 bases and 7 bases, in that order; junction bases with no gene match: 3. The CDR3 extends over 14 amino acids. Germline V gene lookup returns CDR1 MDHEN and CDR2 SYDVKM.

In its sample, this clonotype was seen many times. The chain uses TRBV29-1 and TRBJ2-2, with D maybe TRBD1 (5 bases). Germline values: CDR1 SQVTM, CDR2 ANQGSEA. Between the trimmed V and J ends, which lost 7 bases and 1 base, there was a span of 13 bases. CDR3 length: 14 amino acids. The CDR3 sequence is CSARQTLNTGELFF. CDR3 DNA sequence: TGCAGCGCCCGACAGACCCTGAACACCGGGGAGCTGTTTTTT.

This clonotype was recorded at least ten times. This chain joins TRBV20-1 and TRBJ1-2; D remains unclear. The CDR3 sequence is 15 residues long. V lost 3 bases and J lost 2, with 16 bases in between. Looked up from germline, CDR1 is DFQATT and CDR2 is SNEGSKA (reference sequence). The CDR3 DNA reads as TGCAGTGCTAGGGGCCTTAACTATTCAAACTATGGCTACACCTTC. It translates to CSARGLNYSNYGYTF.

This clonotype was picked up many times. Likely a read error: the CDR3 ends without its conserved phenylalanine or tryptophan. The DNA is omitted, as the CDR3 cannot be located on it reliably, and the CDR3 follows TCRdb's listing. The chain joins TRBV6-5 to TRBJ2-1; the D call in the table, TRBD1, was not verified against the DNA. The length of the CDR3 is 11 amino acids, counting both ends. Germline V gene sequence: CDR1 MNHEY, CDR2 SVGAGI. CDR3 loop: CASSPRDIPQS.